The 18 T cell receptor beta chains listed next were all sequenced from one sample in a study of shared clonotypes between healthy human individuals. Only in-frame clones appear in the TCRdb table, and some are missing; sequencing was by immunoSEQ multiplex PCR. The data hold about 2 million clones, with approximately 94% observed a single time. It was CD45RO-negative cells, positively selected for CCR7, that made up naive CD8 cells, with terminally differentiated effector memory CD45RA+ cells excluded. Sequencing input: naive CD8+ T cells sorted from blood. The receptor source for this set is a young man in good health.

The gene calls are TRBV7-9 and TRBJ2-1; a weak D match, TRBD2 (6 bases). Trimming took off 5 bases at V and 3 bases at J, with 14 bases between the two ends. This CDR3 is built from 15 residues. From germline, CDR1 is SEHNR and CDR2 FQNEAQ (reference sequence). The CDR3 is CASSMAGLGYNEQFF. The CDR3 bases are TGTGCCAGCAGCATGGCGGGACTCGGCTACAATGAGCAGTTCTTC.

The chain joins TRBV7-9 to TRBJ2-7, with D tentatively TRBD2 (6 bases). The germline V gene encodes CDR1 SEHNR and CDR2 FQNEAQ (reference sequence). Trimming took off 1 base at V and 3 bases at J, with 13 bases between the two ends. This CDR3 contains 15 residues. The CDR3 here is CASSLGGGEGYEQYF. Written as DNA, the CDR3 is TGTGCCAGCAGCTTAGGAGGAGGGGAAGGCTACGAGCAGTACTTC.

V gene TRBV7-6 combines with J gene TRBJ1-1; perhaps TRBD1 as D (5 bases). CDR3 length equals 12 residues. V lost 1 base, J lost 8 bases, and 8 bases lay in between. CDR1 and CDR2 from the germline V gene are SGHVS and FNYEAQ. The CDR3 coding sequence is TGTGCCAGCAGCTTAGACAGGACCGAAGCTTTCTTT. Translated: CASSLDRTEAFF. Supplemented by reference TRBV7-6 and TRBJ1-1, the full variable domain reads GAGVSQSPRYKVTKRGQDVALRCDPISGHVSLYWYRQALGQGPEFLTYFNYEAQQDKSGLPNDRFSAERPEGSISTLTIQRTEQRDSAMYRCASSLDRTEAFFGQGTRLTVV.

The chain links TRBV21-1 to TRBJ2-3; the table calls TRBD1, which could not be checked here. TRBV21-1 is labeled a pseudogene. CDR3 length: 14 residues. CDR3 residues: CASSKGGGHIKQYF. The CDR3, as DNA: TGTGCCAGCAGCAAAGGAGGGGGACATATTAAGCAGTATTTT.

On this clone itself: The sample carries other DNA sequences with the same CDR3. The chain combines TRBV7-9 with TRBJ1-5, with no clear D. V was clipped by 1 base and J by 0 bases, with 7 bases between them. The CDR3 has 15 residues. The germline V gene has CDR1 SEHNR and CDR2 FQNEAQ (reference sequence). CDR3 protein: CASSLGDYSNQPQHF. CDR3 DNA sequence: TGTGCCAGCAGCTTAGGGGATTATAGCAATCAGCCCCAGCATTTT.

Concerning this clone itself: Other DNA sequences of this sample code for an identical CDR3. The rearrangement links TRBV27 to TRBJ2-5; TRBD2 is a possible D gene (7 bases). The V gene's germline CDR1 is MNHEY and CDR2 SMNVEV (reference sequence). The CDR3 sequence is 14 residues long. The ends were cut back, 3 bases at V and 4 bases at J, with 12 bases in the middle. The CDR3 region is CASSLRGGGETQYF. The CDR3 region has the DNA TGTGCCAGCAGTTTGAGGGGGGGAGGAGAGACCCAGTACTTC.

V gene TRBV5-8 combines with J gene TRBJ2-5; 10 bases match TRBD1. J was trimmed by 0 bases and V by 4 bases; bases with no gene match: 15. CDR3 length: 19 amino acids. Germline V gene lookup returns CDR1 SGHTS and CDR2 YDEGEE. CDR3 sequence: CASSGSFGDRGLDQETQYF. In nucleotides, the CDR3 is TGTGCCAGCAGCGGGTCGTTCGGAGACAGGGGGCTTGACCAAGAGACCCAGTACTTC.

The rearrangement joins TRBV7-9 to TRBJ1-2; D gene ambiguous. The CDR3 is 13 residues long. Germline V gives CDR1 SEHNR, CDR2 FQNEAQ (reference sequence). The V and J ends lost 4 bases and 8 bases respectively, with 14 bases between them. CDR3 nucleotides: TGTGCCAGCAGCTACCCCCCAGCCGGCGGCTACACCTTC. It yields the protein CASSYPPAGGYTF. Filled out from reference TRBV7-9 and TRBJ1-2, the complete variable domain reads DTGVSQNPRHKITKRGQNVTFRCDPISEHNRLYWYRQTLGQGPEFLTYFQNEAQLEKSRLLSDRFSAERPKGSFSTLEIQRTEQGDSAMYLCASSYPPAGGYTFGSGTRLTVV.

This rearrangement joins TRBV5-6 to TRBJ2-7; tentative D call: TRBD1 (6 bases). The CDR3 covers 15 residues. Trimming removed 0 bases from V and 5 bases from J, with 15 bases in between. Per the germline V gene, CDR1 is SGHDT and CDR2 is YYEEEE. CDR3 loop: CASSLGGTYGHEQYF. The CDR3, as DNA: TGTGCCAGCAGCTTGGGTGGGACATATGGCCACGAGCAGTACTTC.

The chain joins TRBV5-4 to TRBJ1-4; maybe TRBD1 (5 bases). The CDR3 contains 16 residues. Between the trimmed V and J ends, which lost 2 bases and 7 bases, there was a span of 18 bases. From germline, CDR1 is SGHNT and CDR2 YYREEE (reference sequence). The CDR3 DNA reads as TGTGCCAGCAGCTTCTCGGGAAGGGACGTAGGTGAAAAACTGTTTTTT. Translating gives CASSFSGRDVGEKLFF.

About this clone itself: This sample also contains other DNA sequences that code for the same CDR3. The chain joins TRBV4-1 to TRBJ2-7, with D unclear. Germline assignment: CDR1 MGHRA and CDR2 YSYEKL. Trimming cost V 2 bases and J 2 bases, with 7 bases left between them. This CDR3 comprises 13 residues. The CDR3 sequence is CASSQTQTYEQYF. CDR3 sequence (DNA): TGCGCCAGCAGCCAAACACAAACCTACGAGCAGTACTTC.

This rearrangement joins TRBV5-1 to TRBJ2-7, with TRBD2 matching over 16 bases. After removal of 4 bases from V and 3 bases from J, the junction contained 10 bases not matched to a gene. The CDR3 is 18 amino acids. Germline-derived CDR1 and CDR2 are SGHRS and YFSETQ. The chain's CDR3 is CASSGGTSGRALYYEQYF. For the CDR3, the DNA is TGCGCCAGCAGCGGGGGGACTAGCGGGAGGGCCTTATACTACGAGCAGTACTTC. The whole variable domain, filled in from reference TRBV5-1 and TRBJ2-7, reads KAGVTQTPRYLIKTRGQQVTLSCSPISGHRSVSWYQQTPGQGLQFLFEYFSETQRNKGNFPGRFSGRQFSNSRSEMNVSTLELGDSALYLCASSGGTSGRALYYEQYFGPGTRLTVT.

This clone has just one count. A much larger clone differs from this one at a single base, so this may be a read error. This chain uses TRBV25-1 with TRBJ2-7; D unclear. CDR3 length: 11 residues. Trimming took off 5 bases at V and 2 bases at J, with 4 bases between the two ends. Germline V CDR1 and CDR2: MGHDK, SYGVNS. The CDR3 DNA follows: TGTGCCAGCAGTTCCCCCTACGAGCAGTACTTC. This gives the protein CASSSPYEQYF.

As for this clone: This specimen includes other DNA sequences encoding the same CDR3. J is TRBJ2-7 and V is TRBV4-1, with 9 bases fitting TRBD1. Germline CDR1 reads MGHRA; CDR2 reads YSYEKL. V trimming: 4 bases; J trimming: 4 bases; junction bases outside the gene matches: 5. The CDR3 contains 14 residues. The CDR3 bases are TGCGCCAGCAGCCCCAGGACAGGGGATTACGAGCAGTACTTC. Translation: CASSPRTGDYEQYF.

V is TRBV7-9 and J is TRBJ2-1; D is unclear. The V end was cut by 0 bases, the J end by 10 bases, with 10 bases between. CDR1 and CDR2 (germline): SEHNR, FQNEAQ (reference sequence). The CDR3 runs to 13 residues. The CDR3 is CASSLALGLEQFF. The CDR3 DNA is TGTGCCAGCAGCTTAGCGCTGGGTTTGGAGCAGTTCTTC.

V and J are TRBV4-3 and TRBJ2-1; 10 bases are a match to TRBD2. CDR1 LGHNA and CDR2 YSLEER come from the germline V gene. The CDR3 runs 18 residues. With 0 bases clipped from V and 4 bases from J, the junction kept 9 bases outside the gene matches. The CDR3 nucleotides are TGCGCCAGCAGCCAAGATCCCCTCCTAGCGGGAGAGTACAATGAGCAGTTCTTC. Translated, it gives CASSQDPLLAGEYNEQFF.

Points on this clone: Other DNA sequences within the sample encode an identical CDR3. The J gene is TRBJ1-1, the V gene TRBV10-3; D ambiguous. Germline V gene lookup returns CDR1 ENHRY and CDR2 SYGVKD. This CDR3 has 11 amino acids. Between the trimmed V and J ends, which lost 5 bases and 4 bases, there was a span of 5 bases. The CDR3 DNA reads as TGTGCCATCAGTCCAGGCACTGAAGCTTTCTTT. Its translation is CAISPGTEAFF.

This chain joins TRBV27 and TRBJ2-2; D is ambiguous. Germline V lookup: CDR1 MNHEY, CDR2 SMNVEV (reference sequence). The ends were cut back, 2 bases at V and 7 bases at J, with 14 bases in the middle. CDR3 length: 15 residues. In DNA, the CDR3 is TGTGCCAGCAGTTTAGGATGGGGAAGGGACGGGGAGCTGTTTTTT. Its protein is CASSLGWGRDGELFF.